The rows below give T cell receptor beta chains drawn from one sample of a study of STAT3 mutations in large granular lymphocyte leukemia. Repertoires were generated with immunoSEQ multiplex PCR, while TCRdb's copy carries only in-frame clones and drops some. The sample shows some 10,000 clones, 88% of them seen only once. The sample consisted of peripheral blood mononuclear cells. Receptor source: a man in his sixties with T-cell large granular lymphocyte leukemia. Some clones in this sample may be carry-over from other donors' samples. Each CDR3 is given with its conserved first and last residue. The order of the fields is J gene, D gene, V gene, clone size, CDR3 protein, CDR3 DNA. A D gene is named only where the DNA matches it firmly. Not every row has a clone size; where given, it reads once, few, many or a size class.

TRBJ1-5	TRBD1	TRBV5-1	.	CASSTRGGNQPQHF	TGCGCCAGCAGCACCAGGGGGGGCAATCAGCCCCAGCATTTT
TRBJ1-4	.	TRBV5-1	.	CASSLDGRTNEKLFF	TGCGCCAGCAGCTTGGACGGCCGGACTAATGAAAAACTGTTTTTT
TRBJ2-7	.	TRBV5-1	.	CASSLGWGNDEQYF	TGCGCCAGCAGCCTTGGTTGGGGGAACGACGAGCAGTACTTC
TRBJ1-1	TRBD1	TRBV5-1	few	CASSLVYRGVAEAFF	TGCGCCAGCAGCTTGGTTTACAGGGGTGTGGCTGAAGCTTTCTTT
TRBJ2-2	TRBD1	TRBV29-1	.	CSVERQGYGELFF	TGCAGCGTTGAGCGACAGGGTTACGGGGAGCTGTTTTTT
TRBJ1-5	TRBD1	TRBV4-1	.	CASSQYGAVGQGNPFSQPQHF	TGCGCCAGCAGCCAATATGGGGCCGTTGGACAGGGAAACCCTTTTAGCCAGCCCCAGCATTTT
TRBJ2-7	TRBD1	TRBV28	.	CASSLMSGWGPAGGAEYEQYF	TGTGCCAGCAGTTTAATGAGCGGATGGGGGCCTGCAGGGGGCGCGGAGTACGAGCAGTACTTC
TRBJ2-2	.	TRBV5-1	.	CASSAPTPRKSTGELFF	TGCGCCAGCAGCGCACCGACGCCACGCAAATCCACCGGGGAGCTGTTTTTT
TRBJ2-1	.	TRBV7-3	.	CASSLAPNNEQFF	TGTGCCAGCAGCTTAGCCCCTAACAATGAGCAGTTCTTC
TRBJ2-3	TRBD2	TRBV18	.	CASSPLLGTSADTQYF	TGTGCCAGCTCACCCCTCCTGGGGACTAGCGCTGATACGCAGTATTTT
TRBJ2-2	.	TRBV6-5	once	CASAAGPTGELFF	TGTGCCAGCGCGGCGGGACCCACCGGGGAGCTGTTTTTT
TRBJ2-7	TRBD1	TRBV6-5	.	CASSSRKGARYEQYF	TGTGCCAGCAGTAGCCGGAAGGGGGCGCGCTACGAGCAGTACTTC
TRBJ2-6	.	TRBV5-8	.	CASSYTGSGANVLTF	TGTGCCAGCAGCTATACAGGATCTGGGGCCAACGTCCTGACTTTC
TRBJ2-7	TRBD2	TRBV19	.	CASSPSSLAGGVEQYF	TGTGCCAGTAGTCCCTCCTCGCTAGCGGGAGGGGTGGAGCAGTACTTC
TRBJ1-6	TRBD1	TRBV7-9	once	CASSTGQGESPLHF	TGTGCCAGCAGCACCGGACAGGGAGAATCACCCCTCCACTTT
TRBJ1-1	.	TRBV9	.	CASSQNHRDRPTEAFF	TGTGCCAGCAGCCAAAACCATCGGGACCGCCCCACTGAAGCTTTCTTT
TRBJ2-6	.	TRBV5-1	.	CASTRWASGANVLTF	TGCGCCAGCACCCGGTGGGCGTCTGGGGCCAACGTCCTGACTTTC
TRBJ2-2	TRBD2	TRBV5-1	.	CASSLDRPGGELFF	TGCGCCAGCAGCTTGGACCGCCCGGGGGGAGAGCTGTTTTTT